Presented here are 7 T cell receptor beta chains from one specimen sequenced in a study of Graves' ophthalmopathy and Graves' hyperthyroidism. Amplification targeted the TCR beta CDR3 regions, with RNA transcripts as the source material. After a first-round RT-PCR with HTBI primers, a second-round multiplex PCR was run. A single record per CDR3 protein comes from TCRdb applying MiXCR to the multiplex PCR reads. The table lists approximately 540,000 distinct CDR3 sequences, under 45% of them singletons. The sequenced sample consisted of peripheral blood or thyroid tissue (not recorded which). Source of these receptors: an adult man with Graves' hyperthyroidism.

V is TRBV5-1 and J is TRBJ1-1; 9 bases align to TRBD1. This CDR3 comprises 15 residues. Germline CDR1 reads SGHRS; CDR2 reads YFSETQ. After removal of 1 base from V and 5 bases from J, the junction contained 6 bases not matched to a gene. As DNA, the CDR3 is TGCGCCAGCAGCTTGAAAGGGGACAGGGTAACTGAAGCTTTCTTT. Protein sequence: CASSLKGDRVTEAFF.

This clonotype appeared many times. The V and J genes are TRBV5-1 and TRBJ2-5, with TRBD2 matching 10 bases. This CDR3 is built from 15 residues. The trim removed 0 bases at V and 3 bases at J, leaving 2 bases unmatched. Germline CDR1 and CDR2: SGHRS and YFSETQ. The CDR3 nucleotides are TGCGCCAGCAGCTTGGTTCTAGCGGGAGAAGAGACCCAGTACTTC. It is translated as CASSLVLAGEETQYF.

This clonotype has a handful of counts. This chain links TRBV15 with TRBJ2-7, with D unclear. The J call is uncertain, as TRBJ2-1 better fits the DNA end. Germline V gene data show CDR1 as LNHNV and CDR2 as YYDKDF (reference sequence). The CDR3 runs 12 residues. CDR3: CATSNRADEQFF. The CDR3, as DNA: TGTGCCACCAGCAATAGGGCGGATGAGCAGTTCTTC.

The gene calls are TRBV24-1 and TRBJ2-3; D might be TRBD2 (6 bases). V gave up 1 base and J gave up 4 bases, with 14 bases separating them. This CDR3 region has 16 residues. In germline, CDR1 is KGHDR, CDR2 SFDVKD. CDR3 in amino acids: CATSDLREATSDTQYF. In nucleotides, the CDR3 is TGTGCCACCAGTGATTTAAGGGAGGCCACGTCAGATACGCAGTATTTT.

The chain joins TRBV2 to TRBJ1-2, with 9 bases aligning to TRBD1. Germline CDR1 reads SNHLY; CDR2 reads FYNNEI. This CDR3 region has 16 residues. V trimming: 2 bases; J trimming: 4 bases; junction bases outside the gene matches: 8. The CDR3 loop is CASSEIRDRDAYGYTF. The CDR3 bases are TGTGCCAGCAGTGAAATTCGGGACAGGGACGCCTATGGCTACACCTTC. The whole variable domain, remainder taken from reference TRBV2 and TRBJ1-2, is EPEVTQTPSHQVTQMGQEVILRCVPISNHLYFYWYRQILGQKVEFLVSFYNNEISEKSEIFDDQFSVERPDGSNFTLKIRSTKLEDSAMYFCASSEIRDRDAYGYTFGSGTRLTVV.

Concerning this clonotype: Germline is not matched at one junction end, which may reflect a read error. V and J are TRBV24-1 and TRBJ2-2; the match to TRBD1 covers 9 bases. The CDR3 has 16 amino acids. Germline CDR1 and CDR2: KGHDR and SFDVKD. The DNA for the CDR3 is TGTGCCACCAGTGAACGGGGGACAGGGAACACCGGGGAGCTGTCTTGG. Protein product: CATSERGTGNTGELSW.

About this clonotype itself: One junction end disagrees with the germline gene, perhaps due to a read error. The chain combines TRBV4-1 with TRBJ2-2; the D gene is possibly TRBD2 (5 bases). This CDR3 region has 18 residues. The germline CDR1 and CDR2 sequences are MGHRA and YSYEKL. CDR3 nucleotides: TGCGCCAGCAGCCAAGTTCAGTATCGCAGAAACAACACCGGGGAGCTGCTTTTT. Residues: CASSQVQYRRNNTGELLF.